The 8 T cell receptor beta chains below come from one sample, sequenced in a study of tumor-infiltrating lymphocytes in oesophageal squamous cell carcinoma (dated by TCRdb to the mid-2010s). Preparation of the library involved PCR. For sequencing, an Illumina HiSeq 2000 was employed. TCRdb itself trimmed the public reads at Q25 with fastp, ran MiXCR and retained productive beta chains. Merged by CDR3 protein, the rows form single entries marked with the most common genes and DNA. For this sample there are about 14,000 distinct CDR3 sequences; approximately 51% appear just once. The ten most abundant clones make up 14% of the sample. The sequenced material came from blood. The receptors were gathered from a male donor with esophageal squamous cell carcinoma.

On this clonotype itself: The conserved phenylalanine or tryptophan is not found at the CDR3 terminus, so this likely reflects a read error. The limits of the CDR3 on the DNA are not certain, so only TCRdb's listed CDR3 is given. The chain joins TRBV12-3 or TRBV12-4 to TRBJ2-7; TRBD2 is taken as the D call from the table, unchecked against the DNA. The CDR3 sequence runs 16 residues, both termini included. The CDR3 here is CASSLGGNYNEQFFGS.

This chain links TRBV7-7 with TRBJ1-1; unclear D gene. The CDR3 covers 14 residues. V lost 3 bases, J lost 3 bases, and 11 bases lay in between. Germline lookup yields CDR1 SSHAT and CDR2 FNYEAQ (reference sequence). The DNA for the CDR3 is TGTGCCAGCAGCTTCCTGACTTTGGACACTGAAGCTTTCTTT. Translating it yields CASSFLTLDTEAFF.

There are a few counts of this clonotype. CDR3 bases: TGCAGCGTTGATCTCGGATCCTACAATGAGCAGTTCTTC. It codes for CSVDLGSYNEQFF. The rearrangement joins TRBV29-1 to TRBJ2-1; no reliable D call. V dropped 3 bases and J dropped 1 base, with 7 bases sitting between them. Germline CDR1 is SQVTM and CDR2 is ANQGSEA. The CDR3 length is 13 residues.

This rearrangement joins TRBV28 to TRBJ2-1; D unclear. V was clipped by 7 bases and J by 3 bases, with 19 bases between them. CDR1 and CDR2 (germline): MDHEN, SYDVKM. The CDR3 covers 16 residues. CDR3 in DNA: TGTGCCAGCACGGTGGGCTCGGCAGGCCTCTACAATGAGCAGTTCTTC. It translates to CASTVGSAGLYNEQFF.

The chain joins TRBV14 to TRBJ1-3; D is ambiguous. CDR1 SGHDN and CDR2 FVKESK come from the germline V gene. The CDR3 is made up of 16 amino acids. V was shortened by 0 bases and J by 0 bases, with 9 bases between the two germline ends. The DNA for the CDR3 is TGTGCCAGCAGCCAAGACCCTTTCTCCTCTGGAAACACCATATATTTT. Amino acids: CASSQDPFSSGNTIYF.

The sample holds a few counts of this clonotype. This chain links TRBV7-6 with TRBJ2-5; D unclear. The V and J ends lost 2 bases and 6 bases respectively, with 10 bases between them. Germline lookup yields CDR1 SGHVS and CDR2 FNYEAQ. The CDR3 is made up of 13 amino acids. The CDR3 coding sequence is TGTGCCAGCAGCTTAACAGAAGCGAAGACCCAGTACTTC. Translating gives CASSLTEAKTQYF. Full variable domain (outside the CDR3, taken from reference TRBV7-6 and TRBJ2-5): GAGVSQSPRYKVTKRGQDVALRCDPISGHVSLYWYRQALGQGPEFLTYFNYEAQQDKSGLPNDRFSAERPEGSISTLTIQRTEQRDSAMYRCASSLTEAKTQYFGPGTRLLVL.

This clonotype is termed medium-sized (0.01 to 0.1%). The chain has TRBV7-3 and TRBJ2-1; 8 bases fit TRBD2. The V and J ends lost 5 bases and 5 bases, in that order; junction bases with no gene match: 8. This CDR3 spans 15 amino acids. The germline gives CDR1 SGHTA, CDR2 FQGTGA. The CDR3 here is CASSLPGTRDNEQFF. CDR3 sequence (DNA): TGTGCCAGCAGCCTACCCGGGACTAGGGACAATGAGCAGTTCTTC.

This clonotype has only a few counts. This rearrangement joins TRBV7-2 to TRBJ2-5, with D perhaps matching TRBD1 or TRBD2 (5 bases each). The CDR3 has 16 amino acids. Between the trimmed V and J ends, which lost 3 bases and 5 bases, there was a span of 19 bases. Germline CDR1 and CDR2: SGHTA and FQGNSA. The CDR3 sequence: CASSFPTPPGRETQYF. The DNA of the CDR3 is TGTGCCAGCAGCTTCCCTACCCCCCCGGGACGGGAGACCCAGTACTTC.